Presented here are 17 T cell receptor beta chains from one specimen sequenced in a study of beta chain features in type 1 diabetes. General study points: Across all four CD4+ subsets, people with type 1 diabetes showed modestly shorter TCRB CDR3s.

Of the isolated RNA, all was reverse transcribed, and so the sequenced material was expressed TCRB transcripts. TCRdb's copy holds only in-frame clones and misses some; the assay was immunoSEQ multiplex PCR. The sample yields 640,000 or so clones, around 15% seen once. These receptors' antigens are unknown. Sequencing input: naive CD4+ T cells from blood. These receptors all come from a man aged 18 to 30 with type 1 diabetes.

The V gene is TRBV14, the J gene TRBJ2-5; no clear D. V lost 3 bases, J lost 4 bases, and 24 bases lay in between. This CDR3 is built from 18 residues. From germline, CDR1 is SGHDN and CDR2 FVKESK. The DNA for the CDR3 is TGTGCCAGCAGCCAGTTTCGGGTCGCGGTCCCTCGAGGAGAGACCCAGTACTTC. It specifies CASSQFRVAVPRGETQYF.

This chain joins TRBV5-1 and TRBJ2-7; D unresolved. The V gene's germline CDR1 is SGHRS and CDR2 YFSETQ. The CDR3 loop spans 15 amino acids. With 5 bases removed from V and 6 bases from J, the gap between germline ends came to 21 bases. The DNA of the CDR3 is TGCGCCAGCAGGATATGGGGTCAGGTCTTCGGCGAGCAGTACTTC. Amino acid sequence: CASRIWGQVFGEQYF.

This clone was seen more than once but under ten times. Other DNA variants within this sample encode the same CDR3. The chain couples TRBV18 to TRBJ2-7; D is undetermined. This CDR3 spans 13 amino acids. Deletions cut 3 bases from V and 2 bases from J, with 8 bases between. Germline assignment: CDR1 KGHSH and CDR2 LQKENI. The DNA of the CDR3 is TGTGCCAGCTCACCCCCAGGACCCTACGAGCAGTACTTC. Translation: CASSPPGPYEQYF.

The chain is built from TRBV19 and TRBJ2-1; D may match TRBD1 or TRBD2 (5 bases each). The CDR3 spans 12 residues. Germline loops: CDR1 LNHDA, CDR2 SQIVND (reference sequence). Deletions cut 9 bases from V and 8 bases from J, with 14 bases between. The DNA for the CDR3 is TGTGCCAGCATGGGGGTAGTCTATGAGCAGTTCTTC. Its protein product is CASMGVVYEQFF.

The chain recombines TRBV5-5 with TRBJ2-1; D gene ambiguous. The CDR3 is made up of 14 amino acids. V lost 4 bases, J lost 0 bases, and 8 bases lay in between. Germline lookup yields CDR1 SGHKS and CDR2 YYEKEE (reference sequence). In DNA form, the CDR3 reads TGTGCCAGCAGCCCCGGCTTCTCCTACAATGAGCAGTTCTTC. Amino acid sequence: CASSPGFSYNEQFF.

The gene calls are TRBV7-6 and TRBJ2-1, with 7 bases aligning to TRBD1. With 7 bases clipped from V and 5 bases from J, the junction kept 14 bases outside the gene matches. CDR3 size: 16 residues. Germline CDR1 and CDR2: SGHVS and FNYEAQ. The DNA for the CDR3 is TGTGCCAGCATCAGAGCACGGGACAGTGAAAACAATGAGCAGTTCTTC. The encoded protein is CASIRARDSENNEQFF.

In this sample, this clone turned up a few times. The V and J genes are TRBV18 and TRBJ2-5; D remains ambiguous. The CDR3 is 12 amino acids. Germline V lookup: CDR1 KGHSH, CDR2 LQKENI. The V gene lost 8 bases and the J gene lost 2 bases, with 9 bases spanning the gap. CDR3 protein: CASRLAQETQYF. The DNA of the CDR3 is TGTGCCAGCCGGCTTGCGCAAGAGACCCAGTACTTC.

The CDR3 DNA sequence: TGTGCCAGCAGGCGCCCGGGCCTCCAAGAGACCCAGTACTTC. It encodes CASRRPGLQETQYF. V and J are TRBV6-5 and TRBJ2-5; no clear D. V lost 6 bases and J 1 base, leaving 12 bases between the germline ends. The CDR3 totals 14 residues. Germline CDR1 MNHEY, CDR2 SVGAGI.

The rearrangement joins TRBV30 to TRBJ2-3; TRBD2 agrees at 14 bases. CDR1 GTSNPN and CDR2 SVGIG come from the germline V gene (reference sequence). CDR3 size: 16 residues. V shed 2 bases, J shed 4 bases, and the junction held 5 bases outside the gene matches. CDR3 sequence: CAWSSGLAGAADTQYF. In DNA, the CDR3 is TGTGCCTGGAGTTCGGGACTAGCGGGGGCCGCAGATACGCAGTATTTT.

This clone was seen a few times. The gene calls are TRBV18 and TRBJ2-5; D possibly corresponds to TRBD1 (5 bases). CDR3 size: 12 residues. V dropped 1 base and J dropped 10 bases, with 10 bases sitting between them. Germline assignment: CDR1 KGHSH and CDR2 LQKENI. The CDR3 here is CASSPQQANQYF. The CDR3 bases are TGTGCCAGCTCACCACAACAGGCAAACCAGTACTTC.

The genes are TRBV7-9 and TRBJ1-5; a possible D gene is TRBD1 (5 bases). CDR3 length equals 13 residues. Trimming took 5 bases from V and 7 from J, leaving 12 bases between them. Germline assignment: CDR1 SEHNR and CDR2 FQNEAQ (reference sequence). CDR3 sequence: CASSLGTDQPQHF. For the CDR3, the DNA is TGTGCCAGCAGCCTCGGGACGGACCAGCCCCAGCATTTT.

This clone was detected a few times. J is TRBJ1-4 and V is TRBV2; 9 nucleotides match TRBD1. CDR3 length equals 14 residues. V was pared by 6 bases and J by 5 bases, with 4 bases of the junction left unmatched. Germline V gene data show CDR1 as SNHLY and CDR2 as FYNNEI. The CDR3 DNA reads TGTGCCAGCAGAGTACAGGGGGCCAATGAAAAACTGTTTTTT. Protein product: CASRVQGANEKLFF.

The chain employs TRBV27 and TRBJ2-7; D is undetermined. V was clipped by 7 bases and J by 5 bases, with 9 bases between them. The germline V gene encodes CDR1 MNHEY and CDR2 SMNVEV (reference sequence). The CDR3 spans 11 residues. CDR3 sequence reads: CASNPSHEQYF. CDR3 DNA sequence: TGTGCCAGCAATCCAAGCCACGAGCAGTACTTC.

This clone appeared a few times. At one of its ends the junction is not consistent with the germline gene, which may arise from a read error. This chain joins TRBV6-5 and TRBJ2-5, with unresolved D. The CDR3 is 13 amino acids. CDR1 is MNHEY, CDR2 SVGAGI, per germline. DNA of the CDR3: TGTGCCAGCAGTAAACCGGGCCAAGGGACCCAGTACTTC. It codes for CASSKPGQGTQYF.

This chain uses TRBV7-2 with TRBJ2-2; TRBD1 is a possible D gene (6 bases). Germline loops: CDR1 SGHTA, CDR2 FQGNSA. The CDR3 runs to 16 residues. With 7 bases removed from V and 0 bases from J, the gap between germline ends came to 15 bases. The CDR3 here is CASKKRGLANTGELFF. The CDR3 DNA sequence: TGTGCCAGCAAGAAAAGGGGGTTGGCGAACACCGGGGAGCTGTTTTTT.

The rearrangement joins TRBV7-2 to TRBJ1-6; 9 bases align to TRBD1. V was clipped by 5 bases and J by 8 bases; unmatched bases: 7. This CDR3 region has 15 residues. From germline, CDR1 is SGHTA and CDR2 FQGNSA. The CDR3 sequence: CASSPTRDRDSPLHF. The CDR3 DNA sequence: TGTGCCAGCAGCCCTACCCGGGACAGGGATTCACCCCTCCACTTT. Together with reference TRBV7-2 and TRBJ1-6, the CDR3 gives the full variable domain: GAGVSQSPSNKVTEKGKDVELRCDPISGHTALYWYRQSLGQGLEFLIYFQGNSAPDKSGLPSDRFSAERTGGSVSTLTIQRTQQEDSAVYLCASSPTRDRDSPLHFGNGTRLTVT.

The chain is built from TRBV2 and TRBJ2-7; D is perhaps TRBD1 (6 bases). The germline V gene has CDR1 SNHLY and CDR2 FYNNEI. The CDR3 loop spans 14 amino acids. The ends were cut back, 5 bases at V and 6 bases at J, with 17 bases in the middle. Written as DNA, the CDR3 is TGTGCCAGCAGTTCCCCGGGACACAACCTCGAGCAGTACTTC. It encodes CASSSPGHNLEQYF.